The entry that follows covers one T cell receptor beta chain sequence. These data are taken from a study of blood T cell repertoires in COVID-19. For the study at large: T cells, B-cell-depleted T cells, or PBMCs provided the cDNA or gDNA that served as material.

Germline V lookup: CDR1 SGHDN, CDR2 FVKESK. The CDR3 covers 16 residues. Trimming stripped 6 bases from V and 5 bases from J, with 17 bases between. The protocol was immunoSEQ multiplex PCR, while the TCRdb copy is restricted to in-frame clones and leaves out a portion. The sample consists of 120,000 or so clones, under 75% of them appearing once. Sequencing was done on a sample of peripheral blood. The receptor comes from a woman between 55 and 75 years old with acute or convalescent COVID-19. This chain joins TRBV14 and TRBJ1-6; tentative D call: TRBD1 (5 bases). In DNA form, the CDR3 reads TGTGCCAGCAGGGGTGCTTATTCAGGGAATAATTCACCCCTCCACTTT. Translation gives CASRGAYSGNNSPLHF. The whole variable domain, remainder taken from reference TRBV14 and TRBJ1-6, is EAGVTQFPSHSVIEKGQTVTLRCDPISGHDNLYWYRRVMGKEIKFLLHFVKESKQDESGMPNNRFLAERTGGTYSTLKVQPAELEDSGVYFCASRGAYSGNNSPLHFGNGTRLTVT.